These T cell receptor beta chains were read from a single sample in a study of OX40 agonist ivuxolimab in advanced cancers. TCRdb keeps only in-frame clones here, not all; method: immunoSEQ multiplex PCR. The sample holds about 9,800 clones, around 89% seen once. Here the sequenced sample was CD4+ or CD8+ T cells sorted from blood, taken in a trial of the OX40 agonist ivuxolimab. The receptor set was obtained from an adult with an advanced solid tumor such as melanoma, head and neck, liver or kidney cancer. Each CDR3 is given with its conserved first and last residue. A D gene is named only where the DNA matches it firmly. A clone size is listed for some rows: how often the clone was seen (once, few, many), or a class if it is expanded.

j_call: TRBJ1-5
d_call: TRBD1
clone_size: once
v_call: TRBV27
cdr3_length: 15
cdr3_aa: CASSTRQGGNQPQHF
cdr3_nt: TGTGCCAGCAGTACCCGACAGGGGGGCAATCAGCCCCAGCATTTT

j_call: TRBJ2-1
d_call: -
clone_size: -
v_call: TRBV6-5
cdr3_length: 11
cdr3_aa: CASREFNEQFF
cdr3_nt: TGTGCCAGCAGAGAATTCAATGAGCAGTTCTTC

j_call: TRBJ2-3
d_call: TRBD1
clone_size: -
v_call: TRBV7-9
cdr3_length: 17
cdr3_aa: CASSLVPGTGGVDTQYF
cdr3_nt: TGTGCCAGCAGCTTAGTCCCCGGGACAGGGGGCGTAGATACGCAGTATTTT

j_call: TRBJ1-5
d_call: TRBD1
clone_size: -
v_call: TRBV6-1
cdr3_length: 13
cdr3_aa: CASSADRDQPQHF
cdr3_nt: TGTGCCAGCAGCGCAGACAGGGACCAGCCCCAGCATTTT

j_call: TRBJ2-3
d_call: -
clone_size: -
v_call: TRBV10-2
cdr3_length: 14
cdr3_aa: CASKRAEGTDTQYF
cdr3_nt: TGCGCCAGCAAGCGGGCGGAGGGCACAGATACGCAGTATTTT

j_call: TRBJ2-3
d_call: -
clone_size: -
v_call: TRBV7-8
cdr3_length: 19
cdr3_aa: CASSFLKPDRWVATDTQYF
cdr3_nt: TGTGCCAGCAGCTTTCTGAAGCCAGATCGCTGGGTCGCCACAGATACGCAGTATTTT

j_call: TRBJ2-3
d_call: -
clone_size: -
v_call: TRBV27
cdr3_length: 15
cdr3_aa: CASSGQGTVTDTQYF
cdr3_nt: TGTGCCAGCAGTGGCCAGGGAACCGTCACAGATACGCAGTATTTT

j_call: TRBJ2-7
d_call: TRBD1
clone_size: -
v_call: TRBV7-2
cdr3_length: 14
cdr3_aa: CASSPTTGVYEQYF
cdr3_nt: TGTGCCAGCAGCCCGACCACAGGGGTCTACGAGCAGTACTTC

j_call: TRBJ1-2
d_call: TRBD1
clone_size: -
v_call: TRBV29-1
cdr3_length: 12
cdr3_aa: CSVTQGGDGYTF
cdr3_nt: TGCAGCGTCACACAGGGGGGGGATGGCTACACCTTC

j_call: TRBJ1-2
d_call: -
clone_size: -
v_call: TRBV7-9
cdr3_length: 13
cdr3_aa: CASRKEDYPGYTF
cdr3_nt: TGTGCCAGCAGGAAAGAGGACTACCCAGGCTACACCTTC

j_call: TRBJ1-3
d_call: -
clone_size: -
v_call: TRBV6-4
cdr3_length: 17
cdr3_aa: CARGPGKRRRSGNTIYF
cdr3_nt: TGTGCCAGAGGGCCGGGGAAACGCCGGAGGTCTGGAAACACCATATATTTT

j_call: TRBJ2-2
d_call: -
clone_size: -
v_call: TRBV6-5
cdr3_length: 15
cdr3_aa: CASSYSPTVTGELFF
cdr3_nt: TGTGCCAGCAGTTACTCCCCGACAGTAACCGGGGAGCTGTTTTTT

j_call: TRBJ1-5
d_call: -
clone_size: -
v_call: TRBV30
cdr3_length: 13
cdr3_aa: CAWSGEIGQPQHF
cdr3_nt: TGTGCCTGGAGTGGGGAGATCGGGCAGCCCCAGCATTTT

j_call: TRBJ2-7
d_call: -
clone_size: -
v_call: TRBV4-1
cdr3_length: 13
cdr3_aa: CASSLSPEAEQYF
cdr3_nt: TGCGCCAGCAGCCTTTCGCCCGAAGCCGAGCAGTACTTC

j_call: TRBJ2-7
d_call: -
clone_size: -
v_call: TRBV6-9
cdr3_length: 15
cdr3_aa: CASSYAGPSNYEQYF
cdr3_nt: TGTGCCAGCAGTTACGCGGGACCGTCGAACTACGAGCAGTACTTC

j_call: TRBJ2-1
d_call: TRBD2
clone_size: -
v_call: TRBV11-2
cdr3_length: 14
cdr3_aa: CASSGLAGVYEQFF
cdr3_nt: TGTGCCAGCAGCGGACTAGCGGGAGTTTATGAGCAGTTCTTC

j_call: TRBJ1-6
d_call: -
clone_size: once
v_call: TRBV6-1
cdr3_length: 15
cdr3_aa: CASSQGSRGGSPLHF
cdr3_nt: TGTGCCAGCAGTCAGGGCTCCAGGGGAGGTTCACCCCTCCACTTT

j_call: TRBJ1-1
d_call: -
clone_size: few
v_call: TRBV5-1
cdr3_length: 19
cdr3_aa: CASTASSPGEILMNTEAFF
cdr3_nt: TGCGCCAGCACTGCCTCCAGTCCGGGGGAAATTCTCATGAACACTGAAGCTTTCTTT

j_call: TRBJ1-4
d_call: TRBD1
clone_size: -
v_call: TRBV10-1
cdr3_length: 14
cdr3_aa: CASGEGGPNEKLFF
cdr3_nt: TGCGCCAGCGGCGAAGGGGGCCCTAATGAAAAACTGTTTTTT

j_call: TRBJ2-7
d_call: -
clone_size: -
v_call: TRBV27
cdr3_length: 12
cdr3_aa: CASTDGGDEQYF
cdr3_nt: TGTGCCAGCACCGACGGGGGAGACGAGCAGTACTTC

j_call: TRBJ2-2
d_call: TRBD1
clone_size: -
v_call: TRBV28
cdr3_length: 15
cdr3_aa: CASSLWGQGGGELFF
cdr3_nt: TGTGCCAGCAGTTTATGGGGACAGGGTGGCGGGGAGCTGTTTTTT

j_call: TRBJ2-1
d_call: -
clone_size: -
v_call: TRBV6-1
cdr3_length: 13
cdr3_aa: CASRNPPDNEQFF
cdr3_nt: TGTGCCAGCAGGAATCCCCCCGACAATGAGCAGTTCTTC

j_call: TRBJ2-2
d_call: TRBD1
clone_size: -
v_call: TRBV5-6
cdr3_length: 15
cdr3_aa: CASSPDRGYTGELFF
cdr3_nt: TGTGCCAGCAGCCCGGACAGGGGTTACACCGGGGAGCTGTTTTTT

j_call: TRBJ1-5
d_call: -
clone_size: -
v_call: TRBV28
cdr3_length: 13
cdr3_aa: CASIDRSGQPQHF
cdr3_nt: TGTGCCAGCATAGACAGATCTGGTCAGCCCCAGCATTTT

j_call: TRBJ1-2
d_call: TRBD1
clone_size: once
v_call: TRBV11-3
cdr3_length: 16
cdr3_aa: CASSPWSQGGDYGYTF
cdr3_nt: TGTGCCAGCAGCCCGTGGTCACAGGGGGGCGACTATGGCTACACCTTC

j_call: TRBJ2-1
d_call: TRBD2
clone_size: once
v_call: TRBV19
cdr3_length: 15
cdr3_aa: CASSRASGREHEQFF
cdr3_nt: TGTGCCAGTAGTAGGGCTAGCGGGAGGGAACATGAGCAGTTCTTC

j_call: TRBJ1-6
d_call: -
clone_size: -
v_call: TRBV4-2
cdr3_length: 14
cdr3_aa: CASRGSGLYSPLHF
cdr3_nt: TGTGCCAGCAGAGGGTCGGGGTTATATTCACCCCTCCACTTT

j_call: TRBJ2-2
d_call: -
clone_size: -
v_call: TRBV11-2
cdr3_length: 19
cdr3_aa: CASSYINTSAWVYTGELFF
cdr3_nt: TGTGCCAGCAGCTATATAAATACTTCGGCCTGGGTTTACACCGGGGAGCTGTTTTTT

j_call: TRBJ2-4
d_call: -
clone_size: -
v_call: TRBV4-2
cdr3_length: 15
cdr3_aa: CASSPLGSSKNIQYF
cdr3_nt: TGTGCCAGCAGCCCGTTGGGGTCCAGCAAAAACATTCAGTACTTC

j_call: TRBJ2-1
d_call: -
clone_size: -
v_call: TRBV6-6
cdr3_length: 12
cdr3_aa: CASTPEDRRQFF
cdr3_nt: TGTGCCAGCACTCCTGAGGACCGGAGACAGTTCTTC

j_call: TRBJ2-7
d_call: TRBD1
clone_size: -
v_call: TRBV5-6
cdr3_length: 14
cdr3_aa: CASIGTGSSYEQYF
cdr3_nt: TGTGCCAGCATCGGGACAGGGAGCTCCTACGAGCAGTACTTC

j_call: TRBJ1-5
d_call: -
clone_size: -
v_call: TRBV5-8
cdr3_length: 15
cdr3_aa: CASRPWGQGDQPQHF
cdr3_nt: TGTGCCAGCAGGCCATGGGGGCAGGGCGATCAGCCCCAGCATTTT

j_call: TRBJ2-3
d_call: -
clone_size: once
v_call: TRBV5-4
cdr3_length: 12
cdr3_aa: CASSPSTDTQYF
cdr3_nt: TGTGCCAGCAGCCCGAGCACAGATACGCAGTATTTT

j_call: TRBJ1-3
d_call: TRBD1
clone_size: -
v_call: TRBV30
cdr3_length: 15
cdr3_aa: CAWTSDRGPGNTIYF
cdr3_nt: TGTGCCTGGACGTCGGACAGGGGGCCTGGAAACACCATATATTTT

j_call: TRBJ1-2
d_call: -
clone_size: once
v_call: TRBV2
cdr3_length: 12
cdr3_aa: CASRGGGWGYTF
cdr3_nt: TGTGCCAGCAGGGGCGGGGGCTGGGGCTACACCTTC

j_call: TRBJ1-2
d_call: -
clone_size: once
v_call: TRBV10-2
cdr3_length: 14
cdr3_aa: CASMFPGSNYGYTF
cdr3_nt: TGCGCCAGCATGTTCCCGGGATCCAACTATGGCTACACCTTC

j_call: TRBJ2-7
d_call: -
clone_size: -
v_call: TRBV11-2
cdr3_length: 15
cdr3_aa: CASSVDRTNSYEQYF
cdr3_nt: TGTGCCAGCAGCGTAGACAGGACTAACTCCTACGAGCAGTACTTC

j_call: TRBJ2-2
d_call: -
clone_size: -
v_call: TRBV20-1
cdr3_length: 11
cdr3_aa: CSARGAGELFF
cdr3_nt: TGCAGTGCGCGCGGGGCCGGGGAGCTGTTTTTT

j_call: TRBJ2-1
d_call: TRBD2
clone_size: -
v_call: TRBV28
cdr3_length: 16
cdr3_aa: CASSLLAGGHRREQFF
cdr3_nt: TGTGCCAGCAGTTTACTGGCGGGAGGGCATCGACGTGAGCAGTTCTTC

j_call: TRBJ1-1
d_call: -
clone_size: -
v_call: TRBV5-8
cdr3_length: 15
cdr3_aa: CASSLEGAGLTEAFF
cdr3_nt: TGTGCCAGCAGCTTGGAAGGGGCTGGTCTCACTGAAGCTTTCTTT

j_call: TRBJ2-1
d_call: -
clone_size: -
v_call: TRBV6-6
cdr3_length: 13
cdr3_aa: CASSYTSYNEQFF
cdr3_nt: TGTGCCAGCAGTTACACGAGCTACAATGAGCAGTTCTTC

j_call: TRBJ2-1
d_call: TRBD2
clone_size: -
v_call: TRBV9
cdr3_length: 15
cdr3_aa: CASSASGAPSNEQFF
cdr3_nt: TGTGCCAGCAGCGCTAGCGGGGCCCCTTCCAATGAGCAGTTCTTC